Listed here are 30 T cell receptor beta chains from one sample, sequenced in a study of T cells in women clearing cervical HPV infection. Assay used: immunoSEQ multiplex PCR; TCRdb lists only in-frame clones, some missing. This listing includes around 39,000 clones. The sample consisted of blood buffy coat. These receptors originate from a woman aged 18 to 75 with a cervical HPV16 infection that either progressed to CIN3+ or cleared (not recorded which).

CDR3 in amino acids: CASSETGMNTEAFF. CDR3 DNA, as far as it was read: TGCGCCAGCAGTGAGACAGGGATGAACACTGAA. The chain couples TRBV10-2 to TRBJ1-1, with D possibly being TRBD1 (6 bases). The read terminates 3 residues ahead of where the CDR3 ends, so the germline J gene completes it. Between the trimmed V and J ends, which lost 2 bases and 0 bases, there was a span of 7 bases. The CDR3 covers 14 residues. CDR1 and CDR2 (germline): WSHSY, SAAADI.

On this clone itself: The read stops 3 residues short of the end of the CDR3; the missing end is completed from the germline J gene. This chain connects TRBV18 to TRBJ1-1, with 8 positions matching TRBD1. From germline, CDR1 is KGHSH and CDR2 LQKENI. Unmatched junction bases numbered 6, after V lost 3 bases and J lost 3 bases. The CDR3 is 15 amino acids. The CDR3 DNA, read in part, is TGTGCCAGCTCACCTTCCTTGACAGGGGACACTGAA. This sequence encodes CASSPSLTGDTE. The full CDR3 protein reads CASSPSLTGDTEAFF. Combining the CDR3 with reference TRBV18 and TRBJ1-1 gives the whole variable domain NAGVMQNPRHLVRRRGQEARLRCSPMKGHSHVYWYRQLPEEGLKFMVYLQKENIIDESGMPKERFSAEFPKEGPSILRIQQVVRGDSAAYFCASSPSLTGDTEAFFGQGTRLTVV.

To note about this clone: The read falls 3 residues short of the CDR3 end, and the missing part is taken from the germline J gene. The chain employs TRBV28 and TRBJ1-2; the match to TRBD1 covers 10 bases. Looked up from germline, CDR1 is MDHEN and CDR2 is SYDVKM. Trimming cost V 6 bases and J 7 bases; bases outside gene matches: 5. This CDR3 comprises 13 residues. CDR3 bases read: TGTGCCAGCAGATCCCGGGACAGGGGTGGC. Protein sequence: CASRSRDRGG. The CDR3 in its entirety is CASRSRDRGGYTF.

Comment on this clone: The read is 3 residues too short to cover the CDR3 end, so that end is filled in from the germline J gene. The genes are TRBV6-1 and TRBJ2-2, with D perhaps TRBD1 (5 bases). The germline V gene encodes CDR1 MNHNS and CDR2 SASEGT. CDR3 length equals 16 residues. The CDR3 loop reads CASSGTGSSGANVLFF. The sequenced part of the CDR3 DNA is TGTGCCAGCAGTGGAACAGGCAGCTCTGGGGCCAACGTG.

Note on this clone: The sequence runs out 3 residues before the end of the CDR3; the remainder is reconstructed from the germline J gene. Other DNA sequences of this sample code for an identical CDR3. This rearrangement joins TRBV12-3 or TRBV12-4 to TRBJ1-1; D is uncertain. The CDR3 is 13 amino acids. V was pared by 1 base and J by 4 bases, with 7 bases between. Here the CDR3 reads CASSLGASTEAFF. The CDR3 bases that were read are TGTGCCAGCAGTTTAGGGGCGAGCACTGAA.

About this clone itself: Sequencing ends 3 residues short of the CDR3 end; the germline J gene provides the rest. The gene calls are TRBV2 and TRBJ1-3, with 7 nucleotides matching TRBD1. The CDR3 contains 14 residues. Germline V gene sequence: CDR1 SNHLY, CDR2 FYNNEI. With 6 bases clipped from V and 2 bases from J, the junction kept 4 bases outside the gene matches. The DNA read from the CDR3 is TGTGCCAGCAGCGGACAGGCCCCTGGAAACACC. Translating gives CASSGQAPGNT. In full, the CDR3 reads CASSGQAPGNTIYF.

Worth noting for this clone: The observed sequence ends 3 residues before the CDR3 terminus, with the missing tail filled in from the germline J gene. This chain joins TRBV4-1 and TRBJ1-4; D call uncertain. The CDR3 has 15 amino acids. V lost 0 bases, J lost 5 bases, and 10 bases lay in between. Germline lookup yields CDR1 MGHRA and CDR2 YSYEKL. The chain's CDR3 is CASSQDRDMNEKLFF. Partial CDR3 DNA: TGCGCCAGCAGCCAAGATCGAGACATGAATGAAAAA.

Remarks on this clone: Read sequence stops 3 residues before the CDR3 end, and the germline J gene provides the missing end. The chain is built from TRBV5-1 and TRBJ2-1, with 8 bases fitting TRBD2. V dropped 0 bases and J dropped 5; count of bases not matched to a gene: 4. Looked up from germline, CDR1 is SGHRS and CDR2 is YFSETQ. This CDR3 has 15 residues. CDR3 residues: CASSLVAGRNNEQFF. Incomplete CDR3 DNA: TGCGCCAGCAGCTTGGTAGCGGGGCGGAACAATGAG. The full variable domain, completed using reference TRBV5-1 and TRBJ2-1, is KAGVTQTPRYLIKTRGQQVTLSCSPISGHRSVSWYQQTPGQGLQFLFEYFSETQRNKGNFPGRFSGRQFSNSRSEMNVSTLELGDSALYLCASSLVAGRNNEQFFGPGTRLTVL.

As concerns this clone: Read data end 3 residues before the CDR3 end; the end is taken from the germline J gene. The chain carries TRBV30 and TRBJ2-3, with 9 bases identical to TRBD2. The CDR3 has 15 residues. Germline V CDR1 and CDR2: GTSNPN, SVGIG (reference sequence). The part of the CDR3 DNA that was read is TGTGCCTGGAGCGTCGGGACTAGCCTCCAAGAGACG. Protein product: CAWSVGTSLQET. The whole CDR3 sequence is CAWSVGTSLQETQYF.

The sequenced CDR3 bases are TGCGCCAGCAGTCTCTACACCGGGGAAACCGGGGAG. The encoded protein is CASSLYTGETGE. The full CDR3 protein is CASSLYTGETGELFF. This chain connects TRBV4-1 to TRBJ2-2; D is possibly TRBD2 (5 bases). The sequence runs out 3 residues before the end of the CDR3; the remainder is reconstructed from the germline J gene. The V end lost 6 bases, the J end lost 5 bases, and 16 bases lay between the germline ends. The CDR3 spans 15 residues. Germline assignment: CDR1 MGHRA and CDR2 YSYEKL.

Details on this clone: The read terminates 3 residues before the CDR3 end, so the remaining end is supplied by the germline J gene. The chain carries TRBV5-8 and TRBJ2-3; possible D gene TRBD1, 6 bases. CDR3 size: 15 residues. Germline CDR1 SGHTS, CDR2 YDEGEE. V shed 1 base and J shed 0 bases, with 9 bases lying between them. The CDR3 here is CASSLYRVSTDTQYF. CDR3 DNA, as far as it was read: TGTGCCAGCAGCTTGTACAGGGTGAGCACAGATACG.

To note about this clone: The DNA ends 3 residues before the CDR3 does, and the rest of the CDR3 is filled in from the germline J gene. The chain joins TRBV7-9 to TRBJ2-4; possible D gene TRBD1, 5 bases. CDR1 and CDR2 (germline): SEHNR, FQNEAQ (reference sequence). The CDR3 contains 15 residues. The sequenced part of the CDR3 DNA is TGTGCCAGCAGCTTAGCCCAGACAGACATCCGGAGT. Its translation is CASSLAQTDIRS. Given in full, the CDR3 is CASSLAQTDIRSQYF.

The sequenced CDR3 bases are TGTGCCAGCAGCCTAACTAGCGGGGGGTCCTACGAG. The encoded protein is CASSLTSGGSYE. The entire CDR3 is CASSLTSGGSYEQYF. The rearrangement links TRBV7-2 to TRBJ2-7; 12 bases map to TRBD2. The CDR3 end falls 3 residues outside the read, so it is completed with the germline J gene. Unmatched junction bases numbered 3, after V lost 5 bases and J lost 1 base. Germline lookup yields CDR1 SGHTA and CDR2 FQGNSA. This CDR3 comprises 15 residues.

To note about this clone: The read gets to within 3 residues of the CDR3 end, and the germline J gene fills in the rest. This chain uses TRBV7-6 with TRBJ1-2, with TRBD1 as a possible D gene (5 bases). The CDR3 spans 14 residues. Germline CDR1 SGHVS, CDR2 FNYEAQ. The sequenced CDR3 bases are TGTGCCAGCAGCTTAGCGGACACATCCTACGAC. It encodes CASSLADTSYD. The full-length CDR3 reads as CASSLADTSYDYTF.

CDR3 in amino acids: CASSETPGQETQYF. The CDR3 bases that were read are TGCGCCAGCAGCGAGACTCCCGGCCAAGAGACG. The chain has TRBV5-1 and TRBJ2-3, with unresolved D. The CDR3 extends 3 residues past the end of the read, so its final part is completed from the germline J gene. This CDR3 is built from 14 residues. The germline V gene has CDR1 SGHRS and CDR2 YFSETQ.

Note on this clone: The CDR3 is cut off 3 residues early in the read; its end comes from the germline J gene. The rearrangement uses TRBV7-9 and TRBJ2-4; perhaps TRBD2 as D (6 bases). The germline V gene has CDR1 SEHNR and CDR2 FQNEAQ (reference sequence). This CDR3 is 15 amino acids long. CDR3 loop: CASSLDGGFSYGQYF. The sequenced part of the CDR3 DNA is TGTGCCAGCAGCTTAGATGGGGGGTTTAGCTATGGT. The whole variable domain, remainder taken from reference TRBV7-9 and TRBJ2-4, is DTGVSQNPRHKITKRGQNVTFRCDPISEHNRLYWYRQTLGQGPEFLTYFQNEAQLEKSRLLSDRFSAERPKGSFSTLEIQRTEQGDSAMYLCASSLDGGFSYGQYFGAGTRLSVL.

The CDR3 spells CASSDGGLGYEQFF. The part of the CDR3 DNA that was read is TGCGCCAGCAGTGATGGGGGACTAGGGTATGAG. V usage is TRBV10-1 and J usage is TRBJ2-1; TRBD2 agrees at 8 bases. The sequenced fragment ends 3 residues before the CDR3 boundary, so the rest is inferred from the germline J gene. Germline values: CDR1 WNHNN, CDR2 SYGVQD (reference sequence). After removal of 3 bases from V and 8 bases from J, the junction contained 6 bases not matched to a gene. The CDR3 has 14 residues.

On this clone: The CDR3 end falls 3 residues outside the read, so it is completed with the germline J gene. The chain couples TRBV2 to TRBJ2-3; 9 bases align to TRBD2. Germline CDR1 SNHLY, CDR2 FYNNEI. V shed 4 bases and J 1 base; nucleotides not matched to a gene: 6. This CDR3 region has 16 residues. CDR3: CASSVGLAGRTDTQYF. The CDR3 DNA, read in part, is TGTGCCAGCAGTGTAGGGCTAGCGGGACGCACAGATACG.

Comment on this clone: Sequencing ends 3 residues short of the CDR3 end; the germline J gene provides the rest. The chain recombines TRBV7-3 with TRBJ2-7, with 9 positions matching TRBD2. This CDR3 spans 15 amino acids. Trimming cost V 0 bases and J 0 bases; bases outside gene matches: 0. Germline V CDR1 and CDR2: SGHTA, FQGTGA. The CDR3 protein is CASSLTAGGSYEQYF. The CDR3 DNA, read in part, is TGTGCCAGCAGCTTAACAGCGGGGGGCTCCTACGAG.

As regards this clone: The read gets to within 3 residues of the CDR3 end, and the germline J gene fills in the rest. The chain joins TRBV9 to TRBJ2-3; D uncertain. There are 12 residues in the CDR3. Trimming removed 3 bases from V and 2 bases from J, with 4 bases in between. CDR1 is SGDLS, CDR2 YYNGEE, per germline. This chain's CDR3 is CASSANTDTQYF. Incomplete CDR3 DNA: TGTGCCAGCAGCGCCAACACAGATACG. Looking up the rest from reference TRBV9 and TRBJ2-3 gives the full variable domain: DSGVTQTPKHLITATGQRVTLRCSPRSGDLSVYWYQQSLDQGLQFLIQYYNGEERAKGNILERFSAQQFPDLHSELNLSSLELGDSALYFCASSANTDTQYFGPGTRLTVL.

Worth noting for this clone: From the germline J gene comes the end of the CDR3, since the read stops 3 residues before it. This chain joins TRBV4-1 and TRBJ2-7; D is unresolved. The CDR3 totals 14 residues. Germline CDR1 and CDR2: MGHRA and YSYEKL. V was shortened by 1 base and J by 3 bases, with 10 bases between the two germline ends. Partial CDR3 DNA: TGCGCCAGCAGCCAAGGACACGGAAACTACGAG. Its translation: CASSQGHGNYE. The full CDR3 protein is CASSQGHGNYEQYF.

The DNA read from the CDR3 is TGTGCCAGCAGCCCGGGACAGGGGTATAGCAATCAGCCG. This sequence encodes CASSPGQGYSNQP. Given in full, the CDR3 is CASSPGQGYSNQPQYF. This sequence joins TRBV2 and TRBJ2-3; 10 nucleotides align to TRBD1. The observed sequence ends 3 residues before the CDR3 terminus, with the missing tail filled in from the germline J gene. Germline-derived CDR1 and CDR2 are SNHLY and FYNNEI. This CDR3 is built from 16 residues. Variable domain in full (rest from reference TRBV2 and TRBJ2-3): EPEVTQTPSHQVTQMGQEVILRCVPISNHLYFYWYRQILGQKVEFLVSFYNNEISEKSEIFDDQFSVERPDGSNFTLKIRSTKLEDSAMYFCASSPGQGYSNQPQYFGPGTRLTVL.

Comment on this clone: The read ends 3 residues early relative to the CDR3; the germline J gene fills the gap. The chain is built from TRBV5-1 and TRBJ2-2, with TRBD1 identical over 10 bases. V gave up 3 bases and J gave up 5 bases; unmatched junction bases: 7. Germline CDR1 is SGHRS and CDR2 is YFSETQ. The CDR3 contains 16 residues. CDR3 bases read: TGCGCCAGCAGCTCCGGGACAGGGGCCTATACCGGGGAG. Its protein is CASSSGTGAYTGE. The entire CDR3 protein reads CASSSGTGAYTGELFF.

Turning to this clone: Coverage ceases 3 residues before the CDR3 finishes, and the germline J gene fills in the end. V gene TRBV7-2 combines with J gene TRBJ1-1, with no clear D. The CDR3 has 14 amino acids. The germline gives CDR1 SGHTA, CDR2 FQGNSA. The V end was cut by 2 bases, the J end by 0 bases, with 7 bases between. The CDR3 sequence: CASSLYRLNTEAFF. The covered CDR3 bases are TGTGCCAGCAGCTTATACCGGTTGAACACTGAA.

About this clone: With the read ending 3 residues before the CDR3 end, the germline J gene is used to fill in that end. Different DNA sequences within this sample yield the same CDR3. V and J are TRBV5-1 and TRBJ1-3; the D gene is possibly TRBD1 (6 bases). The CDR3 is 14 amino acids. Looked up from germline, CDR1 is SGHRS and CDR2 is YFSETQ. The sequenced CDR3 bases are TGCGCCAGCAGCTTGGGGGTCTCGGGGGGCACT. It encodes CASSLGVSGGT. The entire CDR3 reads CASSLGVSGGTIYF.

Worth noting for this clone: The missing CDR3 end, 3 residues past where the read stops, is filled in from the germline J gene. The chain combines TRBV29-1 with TRBJ1-1, with unresolved D. V was pared by 2 bases and J by 1 base, with 8 bases between. The CDR3 extends over 13 amino acids. Germline assignment: CDR1 SQVTM and CDR2 ANQGSEA. Incomplete CDR3 DNA: TGCAGCGTTGAAAGGGCAGGGAACACTGAA. This sequence encodes CSVERAGNTE. The whole CDR3 sequence is CSVERAGNTEAFF.

A note on this clone: The read is 3 residues too short to cover the CDR3 end, so that end is filled in from the germline J gene. The chain couples TRBV7-3 to TRBJ2-2; 7 bases fit TRBD1. The V and J ends lost 4 bases and 6 bases, in that order; junction bases with no gene match: 5. This CDR3 is built from 14 residues. From germline, CDR1 is SGHTA and CDR2 FQGTGA. CDR3 protein: CASSSSTGAGELFF. The DNA read from the CDR3 is TGTGCCAGCAGCTCCTCAACAGGGGCCGGGGAG.

A remark on this clone: The observed sequence ends 3 residues before the CDR3 terminus, with the missing tail filled in from the germline J gene. The chain uses TRBV7-8 and TRBJ2-3; D not certain. Germline V gives CDR1 SGHVS, CDR2 FQNEAQ. The CDR3 is made up of 14 amino acids. CDR3 sequence: CASSLLAGQETQYF. The sequenced part of the CDR3 DNA is TGTGCCAGCAGCTTGTTGGCAGGCCAAGAGACG. Full variable domain (rest looked up from reference TRBV7-8 and TRBJ2-3): GAGVSQSPRYKVAKRGQDVALRCDPISGHVSLFWYQQALGQGPEFLTYFQNEAQLDKSGLPSDRFFAERPEGSVSTLKIQRTQQEDSAVYLCASSLLAGQETQYFGPGTRLTVL.

On this clone itself: The junction and the germline gene differ at one end; a read error may be behind it. Read coverage stops 3 residues before the CDR3 terminus; the germline J gene supplies the remainder. V gene TRBV2 combines with J gene TRBJ1-3; D is perhaps TRBD1 (5 bases). Germline lookup yields CDR1 SNHLY and CDR2 FYNNEI. This CDR3 comprises 14 residues. The sequenced CDR3 bases are TGTGCCAGCAGAGAAGACAGTAATGGAAACACC. This encodes CASREDSNGNT. The complete CDR3 sequence is CASREDSNGNTIYF.

Turning to this clone: The read falls 3 residues short of the CDR3 end, and the missing part is taken from the germline J gene. This sequence joins TRBV19 and TRBJ2-1; 7 bases align to TRBD2. This CDR3 is 17 amino acids long. Trimming at V came to 6 bases and at J to 5 bases, leaving 16 bases not matched to a gene. Looked up from germline, CDR1 is LNHDA and CDR2 is SQIVND (reference sequence). CDR3 DNA (partial): TGTGCCAGTAGCCGCCGAACCGGGACTAAACAAGACAATGAG. Residues: CASSRRTGTKQDNE. The CDR3 reads in full as CASSRRTGTKQDNEQFF.